This T cell receptor beta chain was retrieved from a study of shared clonotypes between healthy human individuals. Study outcomes and limitations: Tissues were not sampled, only blood, and their repertoires likely differ.

Points on this clone: Its antigen is unknown.

Germline V gene lookup returns CDR1 SGHTA and CDR2 FQGNSA. V lost 6 bases, J lost 6 bases, and 0 bases stayed unmatched. This CDR3 is built from 14 residues. Here immunoSEQ multiplex PCR was the method, and the copy in TCRdb shows in-frame clones only, minus some. This table holds fewer than 600,000 clones, 60% to 85% found once. The receptor was isolated from a woman aged 40 to 50 in good health. Some clones in this sample may be carry-over from other donors' samples. Sequencing was done on a sample of PBMCs. The V call is TRBV7-2, the J call TRBJ2-2; 14 positions agree with TRBD2. The CDR3 DNA reads TGTGCCAGCAGGGGACTAGCGGGAGCCGGGGAGCTGTTTTTT. Residues: CASRGLAGAGELFF. The whole variable domain, remainder taken from reference TRBV7-2 and TRBJ2-2, is GAGVSQSPSNKVTEKGKDVELRCDPISGHTALYWYRQSLGQGLEFLIYFQGNSAPDKSGLPSDRFSAERTGGSVSTLTIQRTQQEDSAVYLCASRGLAGAGELFFGEGSRLTVL.